This TCR beta chain was captured by sequencing in a study of blood T cell repertoires in COVID-19 (dated by TCRdb to 2019 to 2021). Broadly, across the study: Samples covering the acute and convalescent phases of COVID-19 were provided by collaborators in the United States, Italy and Spain. HLA class I and class II types, where available, came from metadata supplied by the sample provider rather than from assay-based typing. The samples were drawn from the first 160 participants of the ongoing ImmuneRACE study and from 1,254 subjects provided by 6 global collaborators. The prospective study material was composed of cDNA or gDNA derived from T cells, B-cell-depleted T cells, or PBMCs. The repertoires were released in a freely available public database meant as a resource for research on the immune response to SARS-CoV-2. The sample metadata nearly always contained a de-identified subject ID, COVID-19 status, age in years and sex. Subjects who had been exposed to COVID-19, were actively infected with it, or had recovered from it provided the deeply sampled blood TCRbeta repertoires that made up the dataset.

The immunoSEQ Assay, a bias-controlled multiplex PCR, was used to amplify TCRbeta CDR3 regions from genomic DNA. Per the original workflow: The number of nucleated cells in each sample was estimated by amplification of reference gene primers within the assay. Sequence reads were collapsed and filtered to measure the absolute abundance of every unique TCRbeta CDR3 rearrangement. For each sample, productive Simpson clonality was calculated as the square root of Simpson's diversity index across productive rearrangements. Here the immuneACCESS table is served through TCRdb, limited to in-frame sequences with V and J called. Missing clones are a known gap in these copies; in checked studies unresolved V genes cover under half, and the rest lacks a known reason. That table is the source of V, J and clone size, and D and trimming were worked out from the DNA. This sample comprises 300,000 or so clones, around 87% of them detected only once. Less than 9.5% of the sample belongs to the ten largest clones.

A second Seattle source provided samples from volunteer blood donors who had recovered from COVID-19. The collaborating institutions used their own protocols to collect whole blood in K2EDTA tubes. Collaborator samples were shipped for TCRbeta analysis as frozen whole blood, isolated PBMCs, or DNA extracted from either sample type. Clipping removes 1 base from V and 4 bases from J, with 7 as the unmatched junction base count. CDR1 and CDR2, per the germline V gene, are LGHNA and YSLEER. The cysteine opens and the phenylalanine closes a CDR3 of 16 amino acids. The DNA shown is the 48-base CDR3, in frame from base 1. Broad study findings and their caveats: Clinical and demographic metadata were provided uncurated, with the amount varying by source and participant.

In this sample, this clone turned up a few times. The specificity of this receptor is unknown. No base-level quality is on record; no much larger clone is a single base apart. The TCR sequence derives from a woman aged 50 to 60 who had recovered from COVID-19. The sequencing input was peripheral blood. The chain is made from TRBV4-3 and TRBJ2-7; TRBD1 lines up with 10 middle nucleotides. The nucleotide sequence reads TGCGCCAGCAGCCAAGGCGCGACAGGGGGCCATTACGAGCAGTACTTC. Its amino acids are CASSQGATGGHYEQYF.